Presented here are 9 T cell receptor beta chains from one specimen sequenced in a study of blood T cell repertoires in COVID-19. Method: immunoSEQ multiplex PCR; TCRdb's copy keeps in-frame clones and lacks some. This repertoire shows about 48,000 clones, approximately 83% found once; its top ten account for 15% to 18%. The sample consisted of peripheral blood. These TCRs come from a human donor in a cohort sampled during active COVID-19. The donor label of this sample is uncertain.

The rearrangement uses TRBV4-1 and TRBJ2-5; 13 positions match TRBD2. V trimming: 2 bases; J trimming: 0 bases; junction bases outside the gene matches: 12. The CDR3 loop spans 20 amino acids. Looked up from germline, CDR1 is MGHRA and CDR2 is YSYEKL. The DNA of the CDR3 is TGCGCCAGCAGCCAATCCAGGACTAGCGGGGGTCCCACGTACCAAGAGACCCAGTACTTC. It encodes CASSQSRTSGGPTYQETQYF.

The chain employs TRBV19 and TRBJ2-7; the match to TRBD1 covers 7 bases. The CDR3 contains 16 residues. Germline V lookup: CDR1 LNHDA, CDR2 SQIVND (reference sequence). J was trimmed by 2 bases and V by 5 bases; bases with no gene match: 12. The CDR3 protein is CASSVSTTGTAYEQYF. CDR3 nucleotides: TGTGCCAGTAGTGTTTCGACTACCGGGACAGCCTACGAGCAGTACTTC.

The chain recombines TRBV6-5 with TRBJ1-1; D not certain. CDR1 MNHEY and CDR2 SVGAGI come from the germline V gene. The V end was cut by 10 bases, the J end by 5 bases, with 11 bases between. The CDR3 length is 11 residues. CDR3 sequence: CATRRETEAFF. The CDR3 DNA sequence: TGTGCCACCCGGCGGGAGACTGAAGCTTTCTTT.

The chain combines TRBV4-3 with TRBJ2-3; 9 nucleotides line up with TRBD2. V lost 3 bases and J lost 0; bases outside the gene matches: 7. There are 17 residues in the CDR3. From germline, CDR1 is LGHNA and CDR2 YSLEER. The CDR3 region has the DNA TGCGCCAGCAGCCAGCAAACTAGCGGGCCTAGCACAGATACGCAGTATTTT. Its translation: CASSQQTSGPSTDTQYF.

This chain joins TRBV15 and TRBJ1-1, with 7 bases that match TRBD1. With 3 bases clipped from V and 4 bases from J, the junction kept 5 bases outside the gene matches. Germline lookup yields CDR1 LNHNV and CDR2 YYDKDF (reference sequence). The CDR3 has 14 residues. CDR3 nucleotides: TGTGCCACCAGCAGGACAGGGACGGGCACTGAAGCTTTCTTT. Protein sequence: CATSRTGTGTEAFF.

This chain's CDR3 is CSVWTGGNSPLHF. CDR3 nucleotide sequence: TGCAGCGTCTGGACAGGGGGAAATTCACCCCTCCACTTT. This chain links TRBV29-1 with TRBJ1-6; the match to TRBD1 covers 10 bases. The CDR3 is 13 amino acids. Germline-derived CDR1 and CDR2 are SQVTM and ANQGSEA. The V and J ends lost 6 bases and 7 bases, in that order; junction bases with no gene match: 3.

The chain uses TRBV6-6 and TRBJ1-5; possible D gene TRBD1, 6 bases. Germline CDR1 reads MNHNY; CDR2 reads SVGAGI (reference sequence). CDR3 length: 13 residues. Between the trimmed V and J ends, which lost 8 bases and 0 bases, there was a span of 8 bases. CDR3 protein: CASRDNSNQPQHF. CDR3 DNA sequence: TGTGCCAGCCGGGACAATAGCAATCAGCCCCAGCATTTT.

This chain links TRBV25-1 with TRBJ1-4; D is unresolved. There are 15 residues in the CDR3. The germline V gene encodes CDR1 MGHDK and CDR2 SYGVNS. Trimming pared 1 base from V and 0 bases from J, leaving 6 bases between. This CDR3 is CASSELAATNEKLFF. CDR3 coding DNA: TGTGCCAGCAGTGAATTGGCCGCAACTAATGAAAAACTGTTTTTT. Filled out from reference TRBV25-1 and TRBJ1-4, the complete variable domain reads EADIYQTPRYLVIGTGKKITLECSQTMGHDKMYWYQQDPGMELHLIHYSYGVNSTEKGDLSSESTVSRIRTEHFPLTLESARPSHTSQYLCASSELAATNEKLFFGSGTQLSVL.

CDR3 in DNA: TGCGCCACCCCGATGGGGGACAGGGGGCGTTCCGGGGAGCTGTTTTTT. It is translated as CATPMGDRGRSGELFF. The genes are TRBV23-1 and TRBJ2-2, with TRBD1 identical over 12 bases. TRBV23-1 is placed among ORFs of uncertain function. Unmatched junction bases numbered 12, after V lost 10 bases and J lost 6 bases. The CDR3 consists of 16 residues.